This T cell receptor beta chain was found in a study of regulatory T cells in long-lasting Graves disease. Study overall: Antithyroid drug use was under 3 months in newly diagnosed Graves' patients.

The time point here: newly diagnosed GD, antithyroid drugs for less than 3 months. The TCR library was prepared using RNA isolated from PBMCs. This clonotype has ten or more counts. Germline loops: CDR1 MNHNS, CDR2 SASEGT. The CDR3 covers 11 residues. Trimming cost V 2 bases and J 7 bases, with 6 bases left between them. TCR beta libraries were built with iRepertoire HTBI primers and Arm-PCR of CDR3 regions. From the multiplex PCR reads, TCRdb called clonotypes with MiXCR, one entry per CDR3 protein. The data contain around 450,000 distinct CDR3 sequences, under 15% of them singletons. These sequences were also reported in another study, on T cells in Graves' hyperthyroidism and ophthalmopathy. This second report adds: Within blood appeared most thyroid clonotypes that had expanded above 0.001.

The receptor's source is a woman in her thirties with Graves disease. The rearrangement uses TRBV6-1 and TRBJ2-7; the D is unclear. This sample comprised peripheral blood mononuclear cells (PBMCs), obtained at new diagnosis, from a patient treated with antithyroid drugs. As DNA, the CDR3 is TGTGCCAGCAGTGAATCCCGAGAGCAGTACTTC. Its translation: CASSESREQYF.